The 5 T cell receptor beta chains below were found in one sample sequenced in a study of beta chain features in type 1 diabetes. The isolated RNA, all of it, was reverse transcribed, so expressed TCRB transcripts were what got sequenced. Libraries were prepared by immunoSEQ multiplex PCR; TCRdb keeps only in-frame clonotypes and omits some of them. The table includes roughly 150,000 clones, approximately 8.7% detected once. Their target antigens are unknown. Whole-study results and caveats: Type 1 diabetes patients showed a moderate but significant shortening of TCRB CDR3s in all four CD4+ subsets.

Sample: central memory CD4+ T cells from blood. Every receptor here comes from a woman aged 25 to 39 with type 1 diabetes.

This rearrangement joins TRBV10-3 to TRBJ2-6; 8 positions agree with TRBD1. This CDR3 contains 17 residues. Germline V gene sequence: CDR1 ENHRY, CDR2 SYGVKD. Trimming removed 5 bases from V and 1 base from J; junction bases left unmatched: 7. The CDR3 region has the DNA TGTGCCATCAGTCTGGACAGGGAAGCATCTGGGGCCAACGTCCTGACTTTC. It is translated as CAISLDREASGANVLTF.

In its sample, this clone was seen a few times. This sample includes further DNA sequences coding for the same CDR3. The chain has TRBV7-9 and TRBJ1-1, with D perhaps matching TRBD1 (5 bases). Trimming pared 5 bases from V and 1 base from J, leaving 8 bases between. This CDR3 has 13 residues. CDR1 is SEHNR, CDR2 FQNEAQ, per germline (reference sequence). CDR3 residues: CASSLDRNTEAFF. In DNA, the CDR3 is TGTGCCAGCAGCCTTGACAGGAACACTGAAGCTTTCTTT.

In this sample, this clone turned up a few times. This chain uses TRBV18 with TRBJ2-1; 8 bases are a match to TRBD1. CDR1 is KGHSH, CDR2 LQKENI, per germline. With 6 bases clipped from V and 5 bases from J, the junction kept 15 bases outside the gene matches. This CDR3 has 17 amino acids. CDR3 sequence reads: CASSQFVGTGLHNEQFF. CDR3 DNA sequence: TGTGCCAGCTCTCAATTCGTAGGGACAGGCCTTCACAATGAGCAGTTCTTC. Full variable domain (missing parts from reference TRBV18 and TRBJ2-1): NAGVMQNPRHLVRRRGQEARLRCSPMKGHSHVYWYRQLPEEGLKFMVYLQKENIIDESGMPKERFSAEFPKEGPSILRIQQVVRGDSAAYFCASSQFVGTGLHNEQFFGPGTRLTVL.

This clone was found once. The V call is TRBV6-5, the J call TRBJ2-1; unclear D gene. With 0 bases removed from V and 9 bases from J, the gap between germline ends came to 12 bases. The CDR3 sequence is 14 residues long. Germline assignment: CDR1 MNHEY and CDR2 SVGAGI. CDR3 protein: CASSYSLENSEQFF. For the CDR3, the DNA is TGTGCCAGCAGTTACTCGTTAGAGAACAGTGAGCAGTTCTTC.

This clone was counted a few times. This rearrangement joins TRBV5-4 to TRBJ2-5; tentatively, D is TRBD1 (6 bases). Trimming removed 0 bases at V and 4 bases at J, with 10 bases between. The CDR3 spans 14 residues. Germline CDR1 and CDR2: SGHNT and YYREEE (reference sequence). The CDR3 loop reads CASSLGTGSETQYF. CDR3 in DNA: TGTGCCAGCAGCTTGGGAACAGGGTCAGAGACCCAGTACTTC.